Shown below are 17 T cell receptor beta chains from a single sample sequenced in a study of shared clonotypes between healthy human individuals. Naive CD8 isolation took CD45RO-negative cells positively selected for CCR7 and excluded terminally differentiated effector memory CD45RA+ cells. Assay used: immunoSEQ multiplex PCR; TCRdb lists only in-frame clones, some missing. The sample records about 2,200,000 clones, about 92% being singletons. The sequencing input was naive CD8+ T cells from PBMCs. These receptors were obtained from a man aged 18-30 years in good health. Some clones in this sample may be carry-over from other donors' samples.

The rearrangement uses TRBV30 and TRBJ2-7, with a tentative D call TRBD2 (6 bases). V lost 2 bases and J 7 bases, leaving 15 bases between the germline ends. The CDR3 runs to 13 residues. Germline values: CDR1 GTSNPN, CDR2 SVGIG (reference sequence). CDR3 nucleotide sequence: TGTGCCTGGAGTCTCGGCCGGGGAGGAGAGCAGTACTTC. Protein: CAWSLGRGGEQYF.

The chain has TRBV2 and TRBJ2-4; D perhaps matches TRBD1 (6 bases). CDR1 SNHLY and CDR2 FYNNEI come from the germline V gene. The CDR3 runs to 18 residues. Trimming removed 0 bases from V and 9 bases from J, with 24 bases in between. The CDR3 DNA follows: TGTGCCAGCAGTGAAGCGCCCCCTAACAGGGTTGAGGGATGCATTCAGTACTTC. Its translation: CASSEAPPNRVEGCIQYF.

This clone was seen a few times. The gene calls are TRBV30 and TRBJ1-1, with unresolved D. V lost 7 bases to trimming and J lost 10 bases, with 13 bases between them. The CDR3 sequence is 10 residues long. Germline CDR1 reads GTSNPN; CDR2 reads SVGIG (reference sequence). The chain's CDR3 is CALAGFPAFF. For the CDR3, the DNA is TGTGCCTTGGCCGGTTTCCCAGCTTTCTTT.

CDR3 sequence: CASSLNRLALGTDTQYF. The DNA for the CDR3 is TGTGCCAGCAGTTTGAATCGACTAGCCCTAGGCACAGATACGCAGTATTTT. The rearrangement links TRBV27 to TRBJ2-3, with 7 nucleotides matching TRBD2. The CDR3 is 17 residues long. V shed 3 bases, J shed 1 base, and the junction held 10 bases outside the gene matches. Germline V CDR1 and CDR2: MNHEY, SMNVEV (reference sequence).

The chain carries TRBV11-2 and TRBJ1-3; D not certain. Germline-derived CDR1 and CDR2 are SGHAT and FQNNGV. There are 16 residues in the CDR3. The V gene lost 3 bases and the J gene lost 0 bases, with 12 bases spanning the gap. The CDR3 region is CASSFRAGSSGNTIYF. CDR3 DNA sequence: TGTGCCAGCAGCTTTCGGGCGGGGAGCTCTGGAAACACCATATATTTT.

This rearrangement joins TRBV5-4 to TRBJ2-1; D is unclear. The germline CDR1 and CDR2 sequences are SGHNT and YYREEE (reference sequence). The CDR3 covers 11 residues. Between the trimmed V and J ends, which lost 6 bases and 9 bases, there was a span of 10 bases. DNA of the CDR3: TGTGCCAGCAAACTATCCGGTGAGCAGTTCTTC. This codes for CASKLSGEQFF.

This chain connects TRBV25-1 to TRBJ2-7; D perhaps matches TRBD2 (5 bases). V was clipped by 5 bases and J by 3 bases, with 11 bases between them. The CDR3 totals 13 residues. The V gene's germline CDR1 is MGHDK and CDR2 SYGVNS. The CDR3 here is CASSPGRGYEQYF. The CDR3 coding sequence is TGTGCCAGCAGTCCCGGACGGGGCTACGAGCAGTACTTC.

The gene calls are TRBV29-1 and TRBJ2-3; a weak D match, TRBD1 (6 bases). The V and J ends lost 7 bases and 0 bases respectively, with 11 bases between them. Germline CDR1 is SQVTM and CDR2 is ANQGSEA. The CDR3 totals 13 residues. DNA of the CDR3: TGCAGCGCCCCGGGGACAAGCACAGATACGCAGTATTTT. Translated, it gives CSAPGTSTDTQYF.

The chain carries TRBV28 and TRBJ1-2, with D possibly matching TRBD1 (5 bases). The CDR3 is 13 amino acids. CDR1 MDHEN and CDR2 SYDVKM come from the germline V gene. Trimming shortened V by 1 base and J by 7 bases, and 10 bases separated the two germline ends. In DNA form, the CDR3 reads TGTGCCAGCAGTTTATCCCAGGGTAGTGGCTACACCTTC. As protein: CASSLSQGSGYTF.

The J gene is TRBJ2-2, the V gene TRBV7-2; D is ambiguous. V lost 5 bases, J lost 9 bases, and 10 bases lay in between. The CDR3 totals 12 residues. Germline CDR1 and CDR2: SGHTA and FQGNSA. The CDR3 spells CASSPPIWELFF. The CDR3 nucleotides are TGTGCCAGCAGCCCCCCCATCTGGGAGCTGTTTTTT.

V and J are TRBV7-2 and TRBJ1-4; D is unresolved. In germline, CDR1 is SGHTA, CDR2 FQGNSA. The CDR3 covers 16 residues. V gave up 5 bases and J gave up 0 bases, with 13 bases separating them. CDR3 amino acids: CASSAQRQTTNEKLFF. For the CDR3, the DNA is TGTGCCAGCAGCGCCCAAAGACAAACAACTAATGAAAAACTGTTTTTT.

The chain has TRBV9 and TRBJ2-1; TRBD2 matches 12 bases. This CDR3 comprises 15 residues. V gave up 3 bases and J gave up 8 bases; unmatched junction bases: 6. Germline CDR1 is SGDLS and CDR2 is YYNGEE. The CDR3 loop is CASSAGLAGSHEQFF. The CDR3 bases are TGTGCCAGCAGCGCCGGACTAGCGGGAAGTCATGAGCAGTTCTTC.

Regarding this clone: The sample carries other DNA sequences with the same CDR3. The chain combines TRBV11-2 with TRBJ2-7, with D possibly called TRBD1 or TRBD2 (6 bases each). The CDR3 loop spans 16 amino acids. Germline loops: CDR1 SGHAT, CDR2 FQNNGV. V shed 1 base and J shed 3 bases, with 16 bases lying between them. CDR3 in amino acids: CASSLAPSGGGYEQYF. The CDR3 DNA reads TGTGCCAGCAGCTTAGCCCCCAGCGGAGGGGGCTACGAGCAGTACTTC.

Details on this clone: This CDR3 is also generated by other DNA sequences in the sample. The chain has TRBV27 and TRBJ1-2; D not certain. CDR3 length: 14 amino acids. The germline V gene encodes CDR1 MNHEY and CDR2 SMNVEV (reference sequence). V gave up 5 bases and J gave up 0 bases, with 10 bases separating them. CDR3 region: CASSLSGTNYGYTF. The DNA of the CDR3 is TGTGCCAGCAGTCTCTCTGGAACTAACTATGGCTACACCTTC.

The V gene is TRBV27, the J gene TRBJ1-1; D might be TRBD1 (6 bases). V shed 5 bases and J shed 5 bases, with 18 bases lying between them. The CDR3 spans 15 residues. The germline V gene has CDR1 MNHEY and CDR2 SMNVEV (reference sequence). The CDR3 nucleotides read TGTGCCAGCAGTAATCCCAGGGGCGCGGTAACTGAAGCTTTCTTT. This codes for CASSNPRGAVTEAFF.

The V call is TRBV27, the J call TRBJ1-4, with a weak D call TRBD1 (6 bases). This CDR3 has 14 amino acids. V shed 5 bases and J shed 5 bases, with 12 bases lying between them. Germline loops: CDR1 MNHEY, CDR2 SMNVEV (reference sequence). This CDR3 reads CASSPRGYNEKLFF. Here the CDR3 DNA reads TGTGCCAGCAGTCCTAGGGGGTACAATGAAAAACTGTTTTTT.

This chain uses TRBV28 with TRBJ2-1; D gene ambiguous. Germline loops: CDR1 MDHEN, CDR2 SYDVKM. V lost 2 bases, J lost 1 base, and 15 bases lay in between. This CDR3 spans 17 amino acids. The CDR3 DNA reads as TGTGCCAGCAGTTTAGTGTCGCGACGGGTGTCCTACAATGAGCAGTTCTTC. Translating gives CASSLVSRRVSYNEQFF. The full variable domain, rest sourced from reference TRBV28 and TRBJ2-1, is DVKVTQSSRYLVKRTGEKVFLECVQDMDHENMFWYRQDPGLGLRLIYFSYDVKMKEKGDIPEGYSVSREKKERFSLILESASTNQTSMYLCASSLVSRRVSYNEQFFGPGTRLTVL.